This TCR beta chain was sequenced during a study of blood T cell repertoires in COVID-19. On the study more broadly: The United States, Italy and Spain supplied acute and convalescent COVID-19 samples. The analysed material was cDNA or gDNA that came from T cells, B-cell-depleted T cells, or PBMCs.

Authors' data handling: Reference gene primers were amplified, and this amplification served to estimate nucleated cell counts. Assay used: immunoSEQ multiplex PCR; TCRdb lists only in-frame clones, some missing. The DNA was the basis for D and trimming; V, J and clone size are from that table. The sample has tens of thousands of clones, 70% to 90% seen once; the top ten hold around 12%. The length of the CDR3 is 13 residues. CDR1 and CDR2 from the germline V gene are SGDLS and YYNGEE. V lost 5 bases and J 6 bases, leaving 14 bases between the germline ends. This clonotype was sampled from a human donor in a cohort sampled during active COVID-19. The chain is built from TRBV9 and TRBJ1-1, with TRBD1 as a possible D gene (6 bases). Source material: peripheral blood. The CDR3 spells CASSLTGSAEAFF. DNA for the CDR3: TGTGCCAGCAGTCTTACAGGGTCCGCTGAAGCTTTCTTT.